A single sample is the source of the 29 T cell receptor beta chains below, sequenced in a study of blood T cell repertoires in COVID-19. The table came from immunoSEQ multiplex PCR; TCRdb's copy has only in-frame clones and leaves some out. Among under 130,000 clones listed, over 75% were seen once. The specimen sequenced was peripheral blood. These receptors were obtained from a human donor in a cohort sampled during active or convalescent COVID-19.

The rearrangement uses TRBV2 and TRBJ1-1; TRBD1 matches 8 bases. Germline CDR1 and CDR2: SNHLY and FYNNEI. This CDR3 is 15 amino acids long. V trimming: 5 bases; J trimming: 1 base; junction bases outside the gene matches: 6. CDR3 loop: CASSRAQGGNTEAFF. The CDR3 DNA sequence: TGTGCCAGCAGTCGGGCACAGGGGGGGAACACTGAAGCTTTCTTT.

V usage is TRBV12-3 or TRBV12-4 and J usage is TRBJ1-1; D gene ambiguous. V was clipped by 5 bases and J by 5 bases, with 12 bases between them. This CDR3 comprises 13 residues. The CDR3 loop reads CASSPSEWTEAFF. DNA for the CDR3: TGTGCCAGCAGTCCGAGTGAGTGGACTGAAGCTTTCTTT.

The chain joins TRBV20-1 to TRBJ2-3, with a tentative D call TRBD2 (6 bases). Germline V gene sequence: CDR1 DFQATT, CDR2 SNEGSKA (reference sequence). The CDR3 runs to 16 residues. V was clipped by 3 bases and J by 2 bases, with 18 bases between them. CDR3 in amino acids: CSASRARGGITDTQYF. In DNA form, the CDR3 reads TGCAGTGCTAGTAGGGCCAGAGGCGGGATCACAGATACGCAGTATTTT.

The chain couples TRBV28 to TRBJ1-5; no definite D call. V lost 7 bases and J 10 bases, leaving 14 bases between the germline ends. The CDR3 has 12 amino acids. Germline CDR1 reads MDHEN; CDR2 reads SYDVKM. The CDR3: CASIKGGSPQHF. DNA for the CDR3: TGTGCCAGCATTAAGGGAGGGAGCCCCCAGCATTTT.

This clone was observed once. The rearrangement links TRBV24-1 to TRBJ2-3; 12 bases are a match to TRBD2. Germline loops: CDR1 KGHDR, CDR2 SFDVKD. With 2 bases clipped from V and 0 bases from J, the junction kept 14 bases outside the gene matches. This CDR3 contains 21 residues. The CDR3 DNA is TGTGCCACCAGTGATTCCATCTCCAGACTAGCGGGGGCCACTAGCACAGATACGCAGTATTTT. The encoded protein is CATSDSISRLAGATSTDTQYF.

This chain joins TRBV3-1 (or the pseudogene TRBV3-2) and TRBJ1-4; D ambiguous. V was cut by 1 base and J by 13 bases, with 13 bases left in between. The CDR3 consists of 13 residues. The germline V gene has CDR1 LGHDT and CDR2 YNNKEL (reference sequence). CDR3 sequence reads: CASSQGEGLGLFF. The CDR3 nucleotides are TGTGCCAGCAGCCAAGGAGAGGGATTGGGACTGTTTTTT.

The V gene is TRBV30, the J gene TRBJ2-1; D gene uncertain. The CDR3 has 13 residues. CDR1 and CDR2 from the germline V gene are GTSNPN and SVGIG (reference sequence). The V end was cut by 4 bases, the J end by 3 bases, with 10 bases between. The CDR3: CAWNLGSYNEQFF. The CDR3 DNA reads as TGTGCCTGGAATTTGGGCAGCTACAATGAGCAGTTCTTC.

The chain recombines TRBV10-3 with TRBJ1-2, with 9 bases that match TRBD1. The germline gives CDR1 ENHRY, CDR2 SYGVKD. This CDR3 spans 12 amino acids. Trimming cost V 10 bases and J 8 bases; bases outside gene matches: 8. DNA for the CDR3: TGTGCCACCGGGACAGGGATGGGCGGCTACACCTTC. The encoded protein is CATGTGMGGYTF.

V gene TRBV7-3 combines with J gene TRBJ1-1; no reliable D call. CDR1 and CDR2 (germline): SGHTA, FQGTGA. Trimming removed 1 base at V and 1 base at J, with 7 bases between. CDR3 length equals 14 residues. The CDR3 DNA is TGTGCCAGCAGCTTAAACAGACCGAACACTGAAGCTTTCTTT. Protein sequence: CASSLNRPNTEAFF.

The J gene is TRBJ2-7, the V gene TRBV19, with D possibly matching TRBD1 (6 bases). The CDR3 runs 13 residues. The germline V gene encodes CDR1 LNHDA and CDR2 SQIVND (reference sequence). Trimming stripped 5 bases from V and 7 bases from J, with 15 bases between. CDR3 DNA: TGTGCCAGTAGTCCAGGGGTCCTGGGTGAGCAGTACTTC. It specifies CASSPGVLGEQYF.

The chain recombines TRBV9 with TRBJ2-5, with a tentative D call TRBD1 (5 bases). Per germline, CDR1 SGDLS and CDR2 YYNGEE. Trimming cost V 0 bases and J 5 bases, with 23 bases left between them. This CDR3 spans 18 amino acids. The CDR3 DNA reads TGTGCCAGCAGCGTAGCGCCCTCGACAGCCCAGGTTTGGGAGACCCAGTACTTC. Its protein is CASSVAPSTAQVWETQYF.

The genes are TRBV5-1 and TRBJ2-7; D uncertain. V was clipped by 0 bases and J by 3 bases, with 7 bases between them. The length of the CDR3 is 13 residues. Germline V gene lookup returns CDR1 SGHRS and CDR2 YFSETQ. This chain's CDR3 is CASSLESLYEQYF. DNA of the CDR3: TGCGCCAGCAGCTTGGAGTCACTCTACGAGCAGTACTTC. Together with reference TRBV5-1 and TRBJ2-7, the CDR3 gives the full variable domain: KAGVTQTPRYLIKTRGQQVTLSCSPISGHRSVSWYQQTPGQGLQFLFEYFSETQRNKGNFPGRFSGRQFSNSRSEMNVSTLELGDSALYLCASSLESLYEQYFGPGTRLTVT.

The genes are TRBV19 and TRBJ2-2; D gene uncertain. This CDR3 comprises 13 residues. Germline V gene sequence: CDR1 LNHDA, CDR2 SQIVND (reference sequence). Trimming removed 4 bases at V and 5 bases at J, with 8 bases between. In DNA, the CDR3 is TGTGCCAGTAGTAGAGGCCATACCGGGGAGCTGTTTTTT. As protein: CASSRGHTGELFF.

This CDR3 is CASSPRVPNTGELFF. In DNA, the CDR3 is TGTGCCAGCAGCCCCAGGGTTCCGAACACCGGGGAGCTGTTTTTT. The V call is TRBV11-1, the J call TRBJ2-2, with TRBD1 as a possible D gene (5 bases). V was shortened by 5 bases and J by 0 bases, with 10 bases between the two germline ends. Germline V gene sequence: CDR1 SGHAT, CDR2 FQDESV (reference sequence). This CDR3 is 15 amino acids long.

The rearrangement joins TRBV5-1 to TRBJ2-7, with 7 nucleotides matching TRBD1. Germline CDR1 reads SGHRS; CDR2 reads YFSETQ. This CDR3 spans 14 amino acids. J lost 2 bases, V lost 7 bases, and 9 bases had no gene match. The CDR3 reads CASGDSSPPYEQYF. The CDR3 bases are TGCGCCAGCGGGGACAGCTCCCCCCCCTACGAGCAGTACTTC.

The chain recombines TRBV7-9 with TRBJ2-7; D unclear. CDR1 and CDR2 (germline): SEHNR, FQNEAQ (reference sequence). The CDR3 runs 13 residues. Trimming removed 1 base at V and 5 bases at J, with 9 bases between. CDR3 protein: CASSLVRSDEQYF. The CDR3 region has the DNA TGTGCCAGCAGCTTAGTACGGTCTGACGAGCAGTACTTC.

The chain uses TRBV13 and TRBJ1-3, with a possible D match to TRBD1 (6 bases). Germline V gene sequence: CDR1 PRHDT, CDR2 FYEKMQ (reference sequence). Trimming cost V 6 bases and J 6 bases, with 12 bases left between them. The CDR3 is made up of 13 amino acids. CDR3 DNA sequence: TGTGCCAGCAGTTCAGGGGTGAAAAACACCATATATTTT. As protein: CASSSGVKNTIYF.

The chain recombines TRBV7-2 with TRBJ2-2, with D unclear. Germline V lookup: CDR1 SGHTA, CDR2 FQGNSA. CDR3 size: 13 residues. V lost 0 bases and J 7 bases, leaving 6 bases between the germline ends. Here the CDR3 reads CASSLALGGELFF. The CDR3, as DNA: TGTGCCAGCAGCTTAGCGCTCGGCGGGGAGCTGTTTTTT.

This clone was observed a few times. The chain uses TRBV28 and TRBJ2-7, with D unresolved. This CDR3 is 14 amino acids long. Germline CDR1 reads MDHEN; CDR2 reads SYDVKM. With 9 bases removed from V and 9 bases from J, the gap between germline ends came to 24 bases. The CDR3 spells CASTSEELPMGQYF. The CDR3 DNA follows: TGTGCCAGTACCTCAGAGGAACTACCTATGGGGCAGTACTTC.

V usage is TRBV7-2 and J usage is TRBJ1-2, with a possible D match to TRBD1 (5 bases). V dropped 5 bases and J dropped 0 bases, with 13 bases sitting between them. The CDR3 spans 15 residues. The germline V gene encodes CDR1 SGHTA and CDR2 FQGNSA. The CDR3 coding sequence is TGTGCCAGCAGCCCAAGGGGCGGAGCTAACTATGGCTACACCTTC. Translation gives CASSPRGGANYGYTF.

The chain couples TRBV4-1 to TRBJ1-6; D unresolved. Germline V gene lookup returns CDR1 MGHRA and CDR2 YSYEKL. The CDR3 is made up of 15 amino acids. Trimming took 4 bases from V and 8 from J, leaving 15 bases between them. The CDR3 nucleotides read TGCGCCAGCAGCCCCAAGCCCCCTGGAGATTCACCCCTCCACTTT. Amino acid sequence: CASSPKPPGDSPLHF.

The DNA of the CDR3 is TGTGCCACCAGTCCTTGGACAGGGACCGGGGAGCTGTTTTTT. As protein: CATSPWTGTGELFF. V usage is TRBV24-1 and J usage is TRBJ2-2, with 8 bases aligning to TRBD1. V shed 6 bases, J shed 5 bases, and the junction held 4 bases outside the gene matches. The CDR3 has 14 amino acids. The germline CDR1 and CDR2 sequences are KGHDR and SFDVKD.

V gene TRBV27 combines with J gene TRBJ1-3; D might be TRBD1 (6 bases). This CDR3 is built from 15 residues. V lost 8 bases, J lost 4 bases, and 18 bases lay in between. Germline values: CDR1 MNHEY, CDR2 SMNVEV (reference sequence). The CDR3 nucleotides read TGTGCCAGCCTCCGCGGACAGAATTTCGGAAACACCATATATTTT. Its translation is CASLRGQNFGNTIYF.

This rearrangement joins TRBV2 to TRBJ2-5; 7 nucleotides agree with TRBD1. This CDR3 is 13 amino acids long. J was trimmed by 3 bases and V by 4 bases; bases with no gene match: 2. The germline V gene encodes CDR1 SNHLY and CDR2 FYNNEI. The CDR3 nucleotides read TGTGCCAGCAGTGGACAGGGCGAAGAGACCCAGTACTTC. It codes for CASSGQGEETQYF.

The V and J genes are TRBV5-4 and TRBJ1-2, with TRBD1 matching 7 bases. CDR1 is SGHNT, CDR2 YYREEE, per germline (reference sequence). The J segment lost 3 bases and the V segment lost 0 bases, leaving 8 bases of the junction unmatched. The CDR3 covers 16 residues. The CDR3 here is CASSLALQGPDYGYTF. Here the CDR3 DNA reads TGTGCCAGCAGCTTGGCACTACAGGGGCCGGACTATGGCTACACCTTC.

The V call is TRBV5-1, the J call TRBJ2-5; D gene uncertain. V was trimmed by 0 bases and J by 5 bases, leaving 8 bases between them. Looked up from germline, CDR1 is SGHRS and CDR2 is YFSETQ. The CDR3 contains 13 residues. In DNA, the CDR3 is TGCGCCAGCAGCTTGGGGCCCAGTGAGACCCAGTACTTC. It translates to CASSLGPSETQYF.

This clone was seen just once. J is TRBJ2-2 and V is TRBV6-5; maybe TRBD1 (6 bases). The CDR3 sequence is 15 residues long. Germline V lookup: CDR1 MNHEY, CDR2 SVGAGI. The V end was cut by 7 bases, the J end by 6 bases, with 18 bases between. CDR3 amino acids: CASIPRGGRPGELFF. CDR3 bases: TGTGCCAGCATCCCCCGAGGGGGTCGCCCCGGGGAGCTGTTTTTT.

CDR3 loop: CASTIDRGPGELFF. The CDR3 DNA reads TGTGCCAGCACCATAGACAGGGGGCCCGGGGAGCTGTTTTTT. J is TRBJ2-2 and V is TRBV6-5, with TRBD1 identical over 10 bases. V was pared by 7 bases and J by 6 bases, with 5 bases of the junction left unmatched. The CDR3 is 14 residues long. Germline assignment: CDR1 MNHEY and CDR2 SVGAGI.

The chain carries TRBV4-3 and TRBJ2-5; D gene ambiguous. Germline loops: CDR1 LGHNA, CDR2 YSLEER. V was clipped by 0 bases and J by 5 bases, with 13 bases between them. The CDR3 has 15 amino acids. CDR3 sequence (DNA): TGCGCCAGCAGCCAAGATTCAGGCCCTCGGGAGACCCAGTACTTC. Its translation: CASSQDSGPRETQYF.